Each of the 20 T cell receptor beta chains below was sequenced from the same sample in a study of cytotoxic CD8 clonotypes in ibrutinib-treated CLL (dated by TCRdb to 2020 to 2023). Libraries were constructed by the immunoSEQ multiplex PCR assay. The source is immuneACCESS, and TCRdb retained only in-frame sequences with V and J called. Part of the clones is not carried over; for the studies checked, unresolved V genes explain less than half of this, and the remainder is unexplained. For this sample there are around 33,000 clones; 49% appear just once. 15% to 20% of the sample comes from the top ten. The material was PBMCs, obtained before ibrutinib treatment. The receptors were sampled from a human donor with chronic lymphocytic leukemia.

The chain has TRBV7-9 and TRBJ2-3; the match to TRBD2 covers 14 bases. The CDR3 is 17 residues long. The V gene's germline CDR1 is SEHNR and CDR2 FQNEAQ (reference sequence). The J segment lost 2 bases and the V segment lost 4 bases, leaving 5 bases of the junction unmatched. This chain's CDR3 is CASSSGLAGVNTDTQYF. CDR3 nucleotide sequence: TGTGCCAGCAGCTCGGGACTAGCGGGGGTAAACACAGATACGCAGTATTTT.

The V and J genes are TRBV18 and TRBJ2-5; D gene uncertain. Per the germline V gene, CDR1 is KGHSH and CDR2 is LQKENI. The length of the CDR3 is 11 residues. Trimming removed 2 bases at V and 4 bases at J, with 2 bases between. CDR3 bases: TGTGCCAGCTCACCAGTAGAGACCCAGTACTTC. It yields the protein CASSPVETQYF.

The chain employs TRBV6-5 and TRBJ1-3, with D unresolved. Germline V gene data show CDR1 as MNHEY and CDR2 as SVGAGI. V lost 6 bases and J lost 6, with 15 bases in between. The CDR3 totals 14 residues. CDR3 in amino acids: CASRPTGKENTIYF. As DNA, the CDR3 is TGTGCCAGCAGGCCGACTGGGAAGGAAAACACCATATATTTT.

The chain carries TRBV11-2 and TRBJ2-7; D is perhaps TRBD2 (5 bases). The CDR3 has 14 residues. Germline values: CDR1 SGHAT, CDR2 FQNNGV. Deletions cut 2 bases from V and 0 bases from J, with 8 bases between. DNA for the CDR3: TGTGCCAGCAGCTTATTTCGGGACTCCTACGAGCAGTACTTC. The encoded protein is CASSLFRDSYEQYF.

The chain uses TRBV30 and TRBJ2-7, with TRBD1 matching over 8 bases. CDR1 and CDR2 from the germline V gene are GTSNPN and SVGIG (reference sequence). The CDR3 totals 15 residues. V lost 3 bases, J lost 0 bases, and 7 bases stayed unmatched. DNA of the CDR3: TGTGCCTGGAGAAGACAGGGGTTCGGCTCCTACGAGCAGTACTTC. Encoded protein: CAWRRQGFGSYEQYF.

The V and J genes are TRBV7-6 and TRBJ2-3; D unclear. The CDR3 has 12 amino acids. In germline, CDR1 is SGHVS, CDR2 FNYEAQ. With 3 bases removed from V and 6 bases from J, the gap between germline ends came to 7 bases. CDR3 nucleotides: TGTGCCAGCAGCTTCCATACCGATACGCAGTATTTT. It yields the protein CASSFHTDTQYF.

This clone turned up a few times. Other nucleotide sequences in the sample specify the same CDR3. V gene TRBV9 combines with J gene TRBJ2-5; TRBD1 or TRBD2 may be the D gene (5 bases each). Germline loops: CDR1 SGDLS, CDR2 YYNGEE. Deletions cut 0 bases from V and 4 bases from J, with 13 bases between. CDR3 length equals 15 residues. The CDR3 region is CASSVDPGRGETQYF. The CDR3, as DNA: TGTGCCAGCAGCGTAGATCCGGGGCGTGGAGAGACCCAGTACTTC.

V gene TRBV6-5 combines with J gene TRBJ2-1; 10 nucleotides line up with TRBD2. Germline CDR1 and CDR2: MNHEY and SVGAGI. Trimming at V came to 6 bases and at J to 2 bases, leaving 4 bases not matched to a gene. CDR3 length equals 15 residues. The CDR3 nucleotides read TGTGCCAGCAGGATAGCGGGGGGACCCTACAATGAGCAGTTCTTC. Its translation: CASRIAGGPYNEQFF.

This clone was seen a few times. The chain recombines TRBV2 with TRBJ1-6; D perhaps matches TRBD1 (5 bases). Looked up from germline, CDR1 is SNHLY and CDR2 is FYNNEI. The CDR3 sequence is 14 residues long. Trimming stripped 3 bases from V and 9 bases from J, with 12 bases between. The CDR3 sequence is CASSDATAISPLHF. DNA of the CDR3: TGTGCCAGCAGTGATGCGACAGCGATTTCACCCCTCCACTTT.

The chain has TRBV4-1 and TRBJ1-1, with 9 positions matching TRBD1. V was clipped by 2 bases and J by 4 bases; unmatched bases: 11. Germline CDR1 reads MGHRA; CDR2 reads YSYEKL. This CDR3 spans 17 amino acids. The CDR3 DNA follows: TGCGCCAGCAGCCAATCACCCGGGACAGGGTTACCCACTGAAGCTTTCTTT. It is translated as CASSQSPGTGLPTEAFF.

This clone showed up just a few times. This chain joins TRBV11-1 and TRBJ1-4; D uncertain. The length of the CDR3 is 11 residues. Germline V lookup: CDR1 SGHAT, CDR2 FQDESV (reference sequence). V dropped 5 bases and J dropped 5 bases, with 3 bases sitting between them. The CDR3 coding sequence is TGTGCCAGCAGCGAGAATGAAAAACTGTTTTTT. Translating it yields CASSENEKLFF.

This chain joins TRBV6-6 and TRBJ2-2, with 8 bases matching TRBD2. This CDR3 spans 16 amino acids. V lost 7 bases and J lost 5; bases outside the gene matches: 12. CDR1 is MNHNY and CDR2 is SVGAGI in the germline V gene (reference sequence). CDR3 protein: CASTPGGWPGTGELFF. The DNA of the CDR3 is TGTGCCAGCACCCCGGGAGGGTGGCCCGGGACCGGGGAGCTGTTTTTT.

The chain couples TRBV7-9 to TRBJ1-2; D unresolved. CDR3 length: 13 residues. The ends were cut back, 5 bases at V and 3 bases at J, with 10 bases in the middle. Germline CDR1 reads SEHNR; CDR2 reads FQNEAQ (reference sequence). CDR3 coding DNA: TGTGCCAGCAGCGCGCAGGCCTACTATGGCTACACCTTC. Its translation: CASSAQAYYGYTF.

This clone was seen a handful of times. CDR3 region: CASREDQAYTYNEQFF. CDR3 DNA: TGTGCCAGCAGGGAGGACCAGGCCTATACTTACAATGAGCAGTTCTTC. The V and J genes are TRBV25-1 and TRBJ2-1; D perhaps matches TRBD2 (5 bases). The V end was cut by 6 bases, the J end by 4 bases, with 19 bases between. The CDR3 length is 16 residues. The V gene's germline CDR1 is MGHDK and CDR2 SYGVNS.

The genes are TRBV18 and TRBJ2-7; D not resolved. This CDR3 comprises 12 residues. Germline assignment: CDR1 KGHSH and CDR2 LQKENI. Trimming left V 1 base short and J 4 bases short, with 5 bases between. The CDR3 region has the DNA TGTGCCAGCTCACCACGCCGTTACGAGCAGTACTTC. Translating it yields CASSPRRYEQYF.

The chain employs TRBV6-6 and TRBJ2-5; D might be TRBD1 (6 bases). Trimming stripped 5 bases from V and 1 base from J, with 11 bases between. The germline V gene has CDR1 MNHNY and CDR2 SVGAGI (reference sequence). The CDR3 extends over 14 amino acids. In DNA form, the CDR3 reads TGTGCCAGCAGTACAACGGACAGCCAAGAGACCCAGTACTTC. It is translated as CASSTTDSQETQYF.

This clone has just a few counts. The chain links TRBV6-1 to TRBJ1-2; 11 bases map to TRBD1. Germline values: CDR1 MNHNS, CDR2 SASEGT. Trimming took 1 base from V and 8 from J; bases not matched to a gene: 0. The CDR3 loop spans 13 amino acids. The CDR3 DNA follows: TGTGCCAGCAGTGAAGGGACAGGGGGCGGCTACACCTTC. Translating gives CASSEGTGGGYTF.

This clone has only one observation. The chain recombines TRBV7-2 with TRBJ1-3; D is possibly TRBD1 (6 bases). Between the trimmed V and J ends, which lost 1 base and 0 bases, there was a span of 10 bases. This CDR3 is built from 16 residues. The V gene's germline CDR1 is SGHTA and CDR2 FQGNSA. CDR3: CASSLDRAHSGNTIYF. In nucleotides, the CDR3 is TGTGCCAGCAGCTTAGACAGGGCTCACTCTGGAAACACCATATATTTT.

V and J are TRBV27 and TRBJ1-6; no clear D. V lost 6 bases and J lost 0, with 18 bases in between. Germline V gene lookup returns CDR1 MNHEY and CDR2 SMNVEV (reference sequence). There are 18 residues in the CDR3. The CDR3 bases are TGTGCCAGCAGACTTAAGGACGGCTGGAGCTCCTATAATTCACCCCTCCACTTT. Amino acid sequence: CASRLKDGWSSYNSPLHF.

This clone has just a few counts. The V and J genes are TRBV6-1 and TRBJ2-5; 7 bases fit TRBD1. From germline, CDR1 is MNHNS and CDR2 SASEGT. The CDR3 totals 15 residues. Trimming cost V 0 bases and J 5 bases; bases outside gene matches: 6. In DNA form, the CDR3 reads TGTGCCAGCAGTGAAGCGCAGGGGGATTATGAGACCCAGTACTTC. It encodes CASSEAQGDYETQYF.